This T cell receptor (beta chain) was sequenced during a study of T cells after yellow fever vaccination. Study-wide points: At around 96% for CD4 and just over 85% for CD8, most primary-vaccination clones showed up again after the booster. A secondary response was less intense yet reached its peak sooner, at day 5 versus 15.

TCRdb reanalysed the 5' RACE reads using MiXCR and keeps one entry per CDR3 protein. The repertoire holds under 150,000 distinct CDR3 sequences, 7.7% seen once, with approximately 0.67% in the top ten. Germline CDR1 is SQVTM and CDR2 is ANQGSEA. This CDR3 comprises 17 residues. J was trimmed by 0 bases and V by 6 bases; bases with no gene match: 13. The sample holds many counts of this clonotype. What it binds is unknown. This clonotype was sampled from a man younger than 45 who received the YFV17D yellow fever vaccine. The chain joins TRBV29-1 to TRBJ2-2; 7 bases map to TRBD2. This material consisted of CD4+ T cells sorted from PBMCs, taken 5 days after the yellow fever booster vaccination. CDR3 DNA: TGCAGCGTGGCACGGGGGGTGGTAGCGGCGAACACCGGGGAGCTGTTTTTT. Its protein product is CSVARGVVAANTGELFF.